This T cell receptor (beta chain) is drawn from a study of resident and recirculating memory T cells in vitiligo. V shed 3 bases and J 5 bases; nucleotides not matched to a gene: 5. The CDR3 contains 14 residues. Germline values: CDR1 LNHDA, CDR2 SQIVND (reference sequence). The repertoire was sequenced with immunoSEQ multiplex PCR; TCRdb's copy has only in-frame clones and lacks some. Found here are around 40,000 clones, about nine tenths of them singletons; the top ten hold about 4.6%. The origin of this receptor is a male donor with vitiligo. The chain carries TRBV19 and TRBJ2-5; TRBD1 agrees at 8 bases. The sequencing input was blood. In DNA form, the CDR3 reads TGTGCCAGTAGTATTAGGGACAGGAGCGAGACCCAGTACTTC. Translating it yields CASSIRDRSETQYF.